This T cell receptor (beta chain) was observed in a study of T cell responses to AZD1222 COVID-19 vaccine (dated by TCRdb to the early 2020s). Concerning the study at large: AZD1222 recipients given second doses at about 4 weeks or at about 12 weeks were pooled, since spike-specific TCR depth and breadth were not found to differ between the two schedules. Trial participants were enrolled by age into subgroups of 18-55, 56-69 and 70-plus years, and around 150, 28 and 57 TCR-sequenced participants, respectively, were included in these subgroups. TCR sequencing was performed for more than 230 trial participants, of whom about 200 were given two doses of AZD1222 and about 25 were given two doses of MenACWY control vaccine.

What this sample's time point label stands for: baseline before first vaccination. Samples from vaccinated people were obtained from the UK trials COV001 and COV002, which included a single-blind randomized controlled phase 2/3 trial of AZD1222 (ChAdOx1 nCoV-19) in healthy adults. For TCRbeta chain sequencing, PBMC samples were collected from trial participants at day 0 and at day 28 after the second dose. The paper as a whole reports these results and caveats: The 56-69-year group was small, and its depth increase did not reach significance, likely because of low power. Spike-specific TCR breadth and depth rose significantly after two AZD1222 doses compared with day 0 and with MenACWY recipients. Reportedly, almost half of the unique spike-specific TCRs recognized epitopes lying outside the regions that are mutated in the B.1.351 and B.1.1.7 variants. Most participants were white British and females outnumbered males, and the authors suggested that clonal diversity may have been underestimated. Because no day 14 peak-response samples were available, repertoires were characterized only after the peak T cell response. Conclusions about previously exposed vaccinees are limited because only 6 or 7 AZD1222 recipients were SARS-CoV-2 seropositive at baseline. The whole spike protein was spanned by vaccine-associated CD4 TCRs, and dominant responses were seen in regions 160-218 and 743-854.

From the cysteine through the phenylalanine, the CDR3 covers 14 amino acids. Just CDR3 DNA is preserved here, 42 bases in frame from base 1. V and J lose 6 bases and 7 bases, and a span of 15 bases separates them. CDR1 and CDR2 are drawn from the germline V gene: SNHLY, FYNNEI. The CDR3 regions of human TCRbeta chains were subjected to immunosequencing. As for the authors' bioinformatics: TCRs in the repertoires were matched against a reference library of SARS-CoV-2-specific TCRs that had been generated with the MIRA antigen-specificity platform. Breadth was defined as the fraction of unique TCRs that were SARS-CoV-2-associated, and depth was defined as the fraction of total T cells that were SARS-CoV-2-associated. Using the MIRA data, every spike-specific TCR was mapped to the spike region that the TCR reacted to and assigned to either a CD4 or a CD8 class. Log10-transformed breadth and depth values were compared by one-way ANOVA with Sidak's multiple comparisons tests. The immuneACCESS repertoire file appears here via TCRdb, limited to in-frame rearrangements. These files lack a portion of the clones; in checked studies, under half of the deficit traces to unresolved V genes, and the cause of the others is not known. The V and J calls and the clone size are those of that table, but D and trimming were determined from the DNA. Recorded for this sample are about 110,000 clones; around nine tenths of them occurred a single time. The biggest ten clones account for under 3% of the sample.

Worth noting for this clone: It lacks a known antigen. No much larger clone is present one base from it, and per-base qualities are unavailable.

The starting material was peripheral blood, obtained on day 0 of AZD1222 vaccination. Recombination linked TRBV2 to TRBJ1-4, with a tentative D gene TRBD1 over 6 matching bases. The TCR sequence derives from an adult in good health. The DNA sequence reads TGTGCCAGCAGCCCTGGGGGGGCAGGTGAAAAACTGTTTTTT. Protein translation: CASSPGGAGEKLFF.